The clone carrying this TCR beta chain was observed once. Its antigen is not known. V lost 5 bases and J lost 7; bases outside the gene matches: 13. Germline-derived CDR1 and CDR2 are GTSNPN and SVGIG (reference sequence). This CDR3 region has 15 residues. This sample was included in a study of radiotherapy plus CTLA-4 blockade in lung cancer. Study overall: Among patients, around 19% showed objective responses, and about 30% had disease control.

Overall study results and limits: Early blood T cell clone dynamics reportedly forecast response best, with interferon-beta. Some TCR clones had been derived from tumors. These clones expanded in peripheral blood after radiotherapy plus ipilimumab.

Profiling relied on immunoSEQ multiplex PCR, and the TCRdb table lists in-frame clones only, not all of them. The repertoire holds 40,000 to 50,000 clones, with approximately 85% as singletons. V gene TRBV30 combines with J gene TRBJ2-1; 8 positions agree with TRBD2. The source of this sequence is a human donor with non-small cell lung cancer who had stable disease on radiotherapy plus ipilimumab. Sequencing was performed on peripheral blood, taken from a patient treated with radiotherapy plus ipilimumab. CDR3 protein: CAWGSGLADGNEQFF. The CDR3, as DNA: TGTGCCTGGGGATCAGGACTAGCCGATGGAAATGAGCAGTTCTTC.